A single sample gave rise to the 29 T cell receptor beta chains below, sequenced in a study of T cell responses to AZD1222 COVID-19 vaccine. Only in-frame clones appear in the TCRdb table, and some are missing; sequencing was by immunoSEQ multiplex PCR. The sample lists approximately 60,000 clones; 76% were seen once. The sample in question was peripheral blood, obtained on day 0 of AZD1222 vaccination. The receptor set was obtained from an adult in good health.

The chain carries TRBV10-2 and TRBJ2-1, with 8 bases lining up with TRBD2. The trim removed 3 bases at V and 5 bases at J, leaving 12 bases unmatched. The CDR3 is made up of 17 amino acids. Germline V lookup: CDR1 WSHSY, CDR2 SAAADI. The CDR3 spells CASSDTLLAGGNNEQFF. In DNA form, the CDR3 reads TGCGCCAGCAGTGATACGCTATTGGCGGGGGGTAACAATGAGCAGTTCTTC.

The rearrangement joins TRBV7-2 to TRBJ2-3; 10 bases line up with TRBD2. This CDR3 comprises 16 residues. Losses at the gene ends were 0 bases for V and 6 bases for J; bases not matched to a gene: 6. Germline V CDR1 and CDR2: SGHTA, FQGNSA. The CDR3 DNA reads TGTGCCAGCAGCTTAGCACTAGCGGGGTCCAGGGATACGCAGTATTTT. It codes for CASSLALAGSRDTQYF.

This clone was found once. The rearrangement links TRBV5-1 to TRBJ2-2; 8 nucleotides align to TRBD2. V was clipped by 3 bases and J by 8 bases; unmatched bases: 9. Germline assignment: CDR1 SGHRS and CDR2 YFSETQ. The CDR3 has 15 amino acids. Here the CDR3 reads CASSSSGGERGELFF. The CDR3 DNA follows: TGCGCCAGCAGCTCCAGCGGGGGCGAGAGGGGGGAGCTGTTTTTT.

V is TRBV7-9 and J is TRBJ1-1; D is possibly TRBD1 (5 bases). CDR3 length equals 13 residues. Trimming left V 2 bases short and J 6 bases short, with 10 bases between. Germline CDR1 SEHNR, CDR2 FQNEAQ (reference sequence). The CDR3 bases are TGTGCCAGCAGCTTACAGGGTACCGCTGAAGCTTTCTTT. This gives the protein CASSLQGTAEAFF.

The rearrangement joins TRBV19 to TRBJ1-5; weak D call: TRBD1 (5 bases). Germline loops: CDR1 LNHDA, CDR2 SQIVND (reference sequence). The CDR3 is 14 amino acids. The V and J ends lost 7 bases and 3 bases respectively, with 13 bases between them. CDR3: CASTYTRDNQPQHF. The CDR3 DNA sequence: TGTGCCAGTACCTATACCAGGGACAATCAGCCCCAGCATTTT.

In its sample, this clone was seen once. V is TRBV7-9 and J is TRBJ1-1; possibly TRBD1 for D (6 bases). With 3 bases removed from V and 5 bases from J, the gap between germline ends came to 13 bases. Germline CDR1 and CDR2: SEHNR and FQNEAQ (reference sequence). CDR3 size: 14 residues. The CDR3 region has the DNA TGTGCCAGCAGCTTTAGGGGGGGAAAGACTGAAGCTTTCTTT. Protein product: CASSFRGGKTEAFF.

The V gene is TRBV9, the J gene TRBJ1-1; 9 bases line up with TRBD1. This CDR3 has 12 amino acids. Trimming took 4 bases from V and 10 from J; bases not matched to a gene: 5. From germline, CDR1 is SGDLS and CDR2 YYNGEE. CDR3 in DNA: TGTGCCAGCAGCCTTGGACAGGGGATAGCTTTCTTT. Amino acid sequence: CASSLGQGIAFF.

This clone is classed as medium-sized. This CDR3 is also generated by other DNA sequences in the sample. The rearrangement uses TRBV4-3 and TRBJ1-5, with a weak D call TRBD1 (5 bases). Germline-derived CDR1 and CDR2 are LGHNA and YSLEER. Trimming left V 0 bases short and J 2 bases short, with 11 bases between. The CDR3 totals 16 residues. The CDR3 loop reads CASSQDLRGGNQPQHF. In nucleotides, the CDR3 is TGCGCCAGCAGCCAAGATCTCCGGGGCGGCAATCAGCCCCAGCATTTT.

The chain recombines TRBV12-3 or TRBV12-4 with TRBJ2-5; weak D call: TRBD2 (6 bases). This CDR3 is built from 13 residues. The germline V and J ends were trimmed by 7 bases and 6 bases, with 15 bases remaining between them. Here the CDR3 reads CASNLGGTKTQYF. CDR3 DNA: TGTGCCAGCAACTTGGGCGGGACGAAGACCCAGTACTTC.

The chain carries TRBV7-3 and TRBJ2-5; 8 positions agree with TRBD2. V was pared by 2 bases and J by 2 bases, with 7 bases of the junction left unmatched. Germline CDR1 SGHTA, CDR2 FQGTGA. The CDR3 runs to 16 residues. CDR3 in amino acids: CASSLFSGTSQETQYF. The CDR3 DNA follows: TGTGCCAGCAGCTTATTTTCCGGGACTAGTCAAGAGACCCAGTACTTC.

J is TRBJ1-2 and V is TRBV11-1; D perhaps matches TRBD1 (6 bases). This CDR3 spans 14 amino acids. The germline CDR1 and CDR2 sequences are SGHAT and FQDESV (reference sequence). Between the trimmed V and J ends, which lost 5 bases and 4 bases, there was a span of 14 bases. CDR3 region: CASSPPGQPYGYTF. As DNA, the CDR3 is TGTGCCAGCAGCCCACCAGGACAGCCCTATGGCTACACCTTC.

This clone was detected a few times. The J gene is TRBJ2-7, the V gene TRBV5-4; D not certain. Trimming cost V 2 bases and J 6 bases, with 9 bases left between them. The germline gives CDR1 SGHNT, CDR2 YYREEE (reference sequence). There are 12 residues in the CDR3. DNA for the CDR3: TGTGCCAGCAGCTTACCTGCCAGCGAGCAGTACTTC. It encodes CASSLPASEQYF.

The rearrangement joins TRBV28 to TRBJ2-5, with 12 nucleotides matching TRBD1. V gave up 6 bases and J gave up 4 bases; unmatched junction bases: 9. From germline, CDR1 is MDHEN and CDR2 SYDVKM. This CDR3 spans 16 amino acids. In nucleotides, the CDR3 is TGTGCCAGCAGCCGCGGGGGACAGGGGGCAGGAGAGACCCAGTACTTC. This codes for CASSRGGQGAGETQYF.

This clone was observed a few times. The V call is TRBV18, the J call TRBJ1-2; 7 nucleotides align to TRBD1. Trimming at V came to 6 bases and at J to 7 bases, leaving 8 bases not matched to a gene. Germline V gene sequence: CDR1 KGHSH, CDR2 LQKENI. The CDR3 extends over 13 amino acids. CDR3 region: CASSPQGEAGYTF. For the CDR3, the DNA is TGTGCCAGCTCCCCCCAGGGGGAAGCTGGCTACACCTTC.

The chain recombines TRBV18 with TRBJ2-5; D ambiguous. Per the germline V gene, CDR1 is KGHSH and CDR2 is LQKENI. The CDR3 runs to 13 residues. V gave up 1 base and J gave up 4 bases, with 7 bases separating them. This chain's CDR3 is CASSPLRAETQYF. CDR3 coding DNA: TGTGCCAGCTCACCACTACGGGCAGAGACCCAGTACTTC.

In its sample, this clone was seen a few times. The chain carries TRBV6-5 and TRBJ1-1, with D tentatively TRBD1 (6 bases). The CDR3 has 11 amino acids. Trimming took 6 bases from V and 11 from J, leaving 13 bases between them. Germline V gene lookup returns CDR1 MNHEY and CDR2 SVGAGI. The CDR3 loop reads CASSIGGLAFF. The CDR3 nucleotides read TGTGCCAGCAGCATAGGGGGATTGGCTTTCTTT.

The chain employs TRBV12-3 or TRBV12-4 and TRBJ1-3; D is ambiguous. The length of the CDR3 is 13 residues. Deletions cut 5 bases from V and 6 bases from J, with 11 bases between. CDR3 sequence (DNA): TGTGCCAGCAGTCTTAGTGGGATAAACACCATATATTTT. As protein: CASSLSGINTIYF.

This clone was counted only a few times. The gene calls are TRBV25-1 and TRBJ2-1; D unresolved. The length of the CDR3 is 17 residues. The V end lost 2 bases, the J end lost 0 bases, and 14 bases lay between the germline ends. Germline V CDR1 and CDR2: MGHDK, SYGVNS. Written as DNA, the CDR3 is TGTGCCAGCAGTGAAGGTAGGACCTCGAGCTCCTACAATGAGCAGTTCTTC. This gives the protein CASSEGRTSSSYNEQFF.

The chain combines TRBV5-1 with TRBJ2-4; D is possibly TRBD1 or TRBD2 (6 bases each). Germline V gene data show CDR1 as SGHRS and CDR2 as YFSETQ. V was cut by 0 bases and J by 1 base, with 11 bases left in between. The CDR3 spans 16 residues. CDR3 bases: TGCGCCAGCAGCTTGGAGGGGGGCAGCGCCAAAAACATTCAGTACTTC. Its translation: CASSLEGGSAKNIQYF.

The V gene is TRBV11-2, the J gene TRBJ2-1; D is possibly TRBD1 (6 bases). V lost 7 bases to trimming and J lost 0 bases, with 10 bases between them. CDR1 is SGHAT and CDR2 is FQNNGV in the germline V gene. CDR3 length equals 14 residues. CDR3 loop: CASTDRSSYNEQFF. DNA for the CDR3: TGTGCCAGCACCGACAGGAGCTCCTACAATGAGCAGTTCTTC.

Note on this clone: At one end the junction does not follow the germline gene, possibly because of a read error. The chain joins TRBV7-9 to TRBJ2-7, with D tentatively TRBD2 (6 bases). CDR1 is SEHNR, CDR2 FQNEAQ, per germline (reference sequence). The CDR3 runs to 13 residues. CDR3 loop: CASSLARGNEQYF. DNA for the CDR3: TGTGCCAGCAGCCTAGCCCGGGGGAACGAGCAGTACTTC.

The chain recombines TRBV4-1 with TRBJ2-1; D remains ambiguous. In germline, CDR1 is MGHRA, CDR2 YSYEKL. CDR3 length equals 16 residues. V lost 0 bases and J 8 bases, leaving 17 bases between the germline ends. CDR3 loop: CASSQDGQNLLDEQFF. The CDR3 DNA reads TGCGCCAGCAGCCAAGATGGGCAGAACCTCTTGGATGAGCAGTTCTTC.

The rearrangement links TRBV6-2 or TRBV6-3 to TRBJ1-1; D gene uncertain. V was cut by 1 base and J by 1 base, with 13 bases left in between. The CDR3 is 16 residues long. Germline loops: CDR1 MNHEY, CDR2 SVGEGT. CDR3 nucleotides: TGTGCCAGCAGTTACTGGATCACACGGGGGAACACTGAAGCTTTCTTT. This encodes CASSYWITRGNTEAFF.

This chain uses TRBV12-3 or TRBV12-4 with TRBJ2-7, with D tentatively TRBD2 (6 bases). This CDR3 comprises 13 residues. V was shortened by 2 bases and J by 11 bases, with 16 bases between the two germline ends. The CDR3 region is CASSLSAGRGEYF. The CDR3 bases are TGTGCCAGCAGTTTATCGGCGGGGCGGGGCGAGTACTTC.

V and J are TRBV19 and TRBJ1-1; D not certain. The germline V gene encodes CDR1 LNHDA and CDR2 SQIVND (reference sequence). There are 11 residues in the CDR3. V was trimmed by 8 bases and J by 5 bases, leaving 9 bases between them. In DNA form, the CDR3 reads TGTGCCAGTGGTTTTGGGACTGAAGCTTTCTTT. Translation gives CASGFGTEAFF.

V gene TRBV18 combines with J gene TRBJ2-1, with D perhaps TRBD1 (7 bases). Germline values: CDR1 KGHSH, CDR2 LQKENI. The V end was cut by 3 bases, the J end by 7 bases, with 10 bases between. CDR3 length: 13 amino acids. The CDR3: CASSPRGENEQFF. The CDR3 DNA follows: TGTGCCAGCTCACCCAGGGGGGAGAATGAGCAGTTCTTC. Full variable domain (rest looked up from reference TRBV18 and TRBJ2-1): NAGVMQNPRHLVRRRGQEARLRCSPMKGHSHVYWYRQLPEEGLKFMVYLQKENIIDESGMPKERFSAEFPKEGPSILRIQQVVRGDSAAYFCASSPRGENEQFFGPGTRLTVL.

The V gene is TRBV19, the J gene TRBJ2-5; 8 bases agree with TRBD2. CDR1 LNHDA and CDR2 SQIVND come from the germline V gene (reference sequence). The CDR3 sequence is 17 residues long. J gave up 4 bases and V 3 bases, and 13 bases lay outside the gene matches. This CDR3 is CASSIGLSGVMGETQYF. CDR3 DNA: TGTGCCAGTAGTATTGGGCTTAGCGGGGTGATGGGAGAGACCCAGTACTTC.

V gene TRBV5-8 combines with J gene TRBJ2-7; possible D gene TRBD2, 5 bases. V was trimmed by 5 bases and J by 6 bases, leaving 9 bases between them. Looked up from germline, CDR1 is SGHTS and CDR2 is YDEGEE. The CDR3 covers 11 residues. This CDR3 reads CASRGGGEQYF. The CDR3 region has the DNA TGTGCCAGCAGGGGCGGAGGCGAGCAGTACTTC.

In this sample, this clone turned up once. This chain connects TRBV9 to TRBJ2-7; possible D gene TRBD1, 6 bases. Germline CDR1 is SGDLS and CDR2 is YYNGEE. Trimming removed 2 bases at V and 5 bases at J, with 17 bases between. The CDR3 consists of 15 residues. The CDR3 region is CASSVGLQGSHEQYF. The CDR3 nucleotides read TGTGCCAGCAGCGTGGGCCTGCAGGGGTCCCACGAGCAGTACTTC.